Given below is one TCR beta chain in context. The entry originates in a study of technical replicates of blood from a handful of donors. The repertoire was sequenced with immunoSEQ multiplex PCR; TCRdb's copy has only in-frame clones and lacks some. The sample records about 100,000 clones, 85% to 95% being singletons. V shed 3 bases and J 2 bases; nucleotides not matched to a gene: 10. The CDR3 is 17 amino acids. The germline CDR1 and CDR2 sequences are MDHEN and SYDVKM. The receptor was isolated from a human donor in good health. The V and J genes are TRBV28 and TRBJ2-5; the match to TRBD2 covers 9 bases. The material sequenced was T cells isolated from PBMCs. CDR3: CASSLSKASGTQETQYF. As DNA, the CDR3 is TGTGCCAGCAGTTTGTCTAAGGCTAGCGGGACGCAAGAGACCCAGTACTTC.